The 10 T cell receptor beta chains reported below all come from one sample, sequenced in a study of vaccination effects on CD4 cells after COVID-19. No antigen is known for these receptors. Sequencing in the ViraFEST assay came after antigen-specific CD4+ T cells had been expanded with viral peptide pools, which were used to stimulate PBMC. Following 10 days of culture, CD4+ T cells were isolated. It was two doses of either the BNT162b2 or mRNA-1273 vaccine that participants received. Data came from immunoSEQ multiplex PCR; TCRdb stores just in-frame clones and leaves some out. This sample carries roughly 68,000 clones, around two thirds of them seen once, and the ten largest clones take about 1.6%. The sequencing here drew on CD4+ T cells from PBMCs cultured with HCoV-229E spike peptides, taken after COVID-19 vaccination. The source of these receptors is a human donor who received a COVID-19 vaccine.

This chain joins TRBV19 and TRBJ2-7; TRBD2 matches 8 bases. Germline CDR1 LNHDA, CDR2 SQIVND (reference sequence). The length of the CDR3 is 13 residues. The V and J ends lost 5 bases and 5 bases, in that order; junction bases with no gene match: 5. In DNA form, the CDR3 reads TGTGCCAGTAGTCCAACTAGCGGCCACGAGCAGTACGTC. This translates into CASSPTSGHEQYV.

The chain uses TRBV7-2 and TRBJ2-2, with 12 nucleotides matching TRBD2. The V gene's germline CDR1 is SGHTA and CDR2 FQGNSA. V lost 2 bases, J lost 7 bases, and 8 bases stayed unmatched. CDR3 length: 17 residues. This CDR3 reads CASSLSSGGASYGELFF. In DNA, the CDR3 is TGTGCCAGCAGCTTATCTAGCGGGGGGGCCAGCTACGGGGAGCTGTTTTTT.

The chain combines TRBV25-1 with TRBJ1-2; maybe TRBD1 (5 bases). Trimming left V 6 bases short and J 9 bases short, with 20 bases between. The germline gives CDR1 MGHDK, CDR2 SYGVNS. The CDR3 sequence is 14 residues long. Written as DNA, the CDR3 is TGTGCCAGCAGCCATACCGGGGGATCCGATCGCTACACCTTC. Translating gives CASSHTGGSDRYTF.

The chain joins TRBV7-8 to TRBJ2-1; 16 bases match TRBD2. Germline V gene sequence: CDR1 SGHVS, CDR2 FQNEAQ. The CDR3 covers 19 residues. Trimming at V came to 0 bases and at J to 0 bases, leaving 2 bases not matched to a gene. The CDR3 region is CASSLAGLAGGSSYNEQFF. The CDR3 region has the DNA TGTGCCAGCAGCTTAGCGGGACTAGCGGGGGGGAGCTCCTACAATGAGCAGTTCTTC.

CDR3 sequence: CASSKHPQETQYF. The CDR3 nucleotides read TGTGCCAGTAGTAAACACCCTCAAGAGACCCAGTACTTC. This chain links TRBV19 with TRBJ2-5; D gene uncertain. CDR3 length: 13 amino acids. Germline values: CDR1 LNHDA, CDR2 SQIVND (reference sequence). V was trimmed by 4 bases and J by 2 bases, leaving 8 bases between them.

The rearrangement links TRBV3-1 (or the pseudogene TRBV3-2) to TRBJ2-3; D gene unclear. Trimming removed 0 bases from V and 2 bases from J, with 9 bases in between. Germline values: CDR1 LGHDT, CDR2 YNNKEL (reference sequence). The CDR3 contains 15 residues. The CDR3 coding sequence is TGTGCCAGCAGCCAAGATCAAGTTCCCACAGATACGCAGTATTTT. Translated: CASSQDQVPTDTQYF.

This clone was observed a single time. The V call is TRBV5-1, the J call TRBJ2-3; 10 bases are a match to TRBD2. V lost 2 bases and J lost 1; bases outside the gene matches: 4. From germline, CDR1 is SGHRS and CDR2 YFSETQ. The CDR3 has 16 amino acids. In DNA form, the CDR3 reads TGCGCCAGCAGCTTATCCGGGACTAGCGGCACAGATACGCAGTATTTT. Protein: CASSLSGTSGTDTQYF. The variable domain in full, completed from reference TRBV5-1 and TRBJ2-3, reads KAGVTQTPRYLIKTRGQQVTLSCSPISGHRSVSWYQQTPGQGLQFLFEYFSETQRNKGNFPGRFSGRQFSNSRSEMNVSTLELGDSALYLCASSLSGTSGTDTQYFGPGTRLTVL.

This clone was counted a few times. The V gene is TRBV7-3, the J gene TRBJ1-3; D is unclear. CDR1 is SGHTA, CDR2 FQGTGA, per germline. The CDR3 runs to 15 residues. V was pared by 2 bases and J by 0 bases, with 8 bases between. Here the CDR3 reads CASSLYPNSGNTIYF. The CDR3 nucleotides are TGTGCCAGCAGCTTATACCCGAACTCTGGAAACACCATATATTTT.

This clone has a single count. For the CDR3, the DNA is TGCAGCGTTTTCGATTATGGCTACACCTTC. It is translated as CSVFDYGYTF. The genes are TRBV29-1 and TRBJ1-2; unclear D gene. The CDR3 spans 10 residues. The V and J ends lost 5 bases and 5 bases respectively, with 6 bases between them. Looked up from germline, CDR1 is SQVTM and CDR2 is ANQGSEA.

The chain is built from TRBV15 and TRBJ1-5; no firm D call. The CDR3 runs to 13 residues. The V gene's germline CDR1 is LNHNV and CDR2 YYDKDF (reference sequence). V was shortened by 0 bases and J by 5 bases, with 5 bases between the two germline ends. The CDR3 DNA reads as TGTGCCACCAGCAGAGAAATTTATCAGCCCCAGCATTTT. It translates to CATSREIYQPQHF.